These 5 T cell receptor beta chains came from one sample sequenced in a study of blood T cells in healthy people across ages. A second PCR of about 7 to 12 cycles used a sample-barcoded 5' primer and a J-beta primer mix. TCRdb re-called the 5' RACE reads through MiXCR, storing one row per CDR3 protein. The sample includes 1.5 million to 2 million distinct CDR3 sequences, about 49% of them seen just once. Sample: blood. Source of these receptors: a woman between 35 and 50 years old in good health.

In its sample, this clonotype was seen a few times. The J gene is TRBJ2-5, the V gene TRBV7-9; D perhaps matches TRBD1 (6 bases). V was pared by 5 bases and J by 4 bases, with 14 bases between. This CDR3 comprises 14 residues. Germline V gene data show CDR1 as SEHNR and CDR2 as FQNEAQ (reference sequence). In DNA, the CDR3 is TGTGCCAGCAGCGCTTACCTAGGGGGAGAGACCCAGTACTTC. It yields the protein CASSAYLGGETQYF. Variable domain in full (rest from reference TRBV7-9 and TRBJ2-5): DTGVSQNPRHKITKRGQNVTFRCDPISEHNRLYWYRQTLGQGPEFLTYFQNEAQLEKSRLLSDRFSAERPKGSFSTLEIQRTEQGDSAMYLCASSAYLGGETQYFGPGTRLLVL.

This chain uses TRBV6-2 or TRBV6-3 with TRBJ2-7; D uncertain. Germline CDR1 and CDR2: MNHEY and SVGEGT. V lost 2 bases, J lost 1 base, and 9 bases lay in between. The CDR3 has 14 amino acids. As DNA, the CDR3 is TGTGCCAGCAGTTACGGGTGGGCATCCTACGAGCAGTACTTC. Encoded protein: CASSYGWASYEQYF.

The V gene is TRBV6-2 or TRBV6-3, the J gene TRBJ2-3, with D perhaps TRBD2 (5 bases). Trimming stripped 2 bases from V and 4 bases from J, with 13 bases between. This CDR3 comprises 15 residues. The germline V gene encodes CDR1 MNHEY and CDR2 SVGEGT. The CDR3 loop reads CASSYGSIGADTQYF. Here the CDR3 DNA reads TGTGCCAGCAGTTACGGTAGCATCGGGGCAGATACGCAGTATTTT.

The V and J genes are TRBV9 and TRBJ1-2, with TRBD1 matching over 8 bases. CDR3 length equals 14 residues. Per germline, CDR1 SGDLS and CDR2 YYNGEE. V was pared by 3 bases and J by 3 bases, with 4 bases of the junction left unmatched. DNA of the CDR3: TGTGCCAGCAGCGCAGGGGGCCGTCACTATGGCTACACCTTC. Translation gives CASSAGGRHYGYTF.

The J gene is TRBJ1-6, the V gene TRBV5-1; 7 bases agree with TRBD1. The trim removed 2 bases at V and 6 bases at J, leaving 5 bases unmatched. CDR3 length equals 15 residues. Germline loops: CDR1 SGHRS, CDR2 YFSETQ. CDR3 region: CASSFEGGGNSPLHF. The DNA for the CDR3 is TGCGCCAGCAGCTTTGAAGGGGGCGGTAATTCACCCCTCCACTTT.